This T cell receptor beta chain comes out of a study of T cells expressing NK-cell markers. Study as a whole: Repertoires of TCR beta were obtained from T cells sorted as CD3+CD56+NKG2C+, CD3+CD56+NKG2C- and CD3+CD56-NKG2C+. One of the eight sequenced donors was seronegative, whereas the other seven were HCMV-seropositive. Overall study findings and caveats: The CD3+CD56-NKG2C+ fraction was also led by these clonotypes in several donors.

For this clonotype: Its antigen is not identified.

Germline-derived CDR1 and CDR2 are SQVTM and ANQGSEA. CDR3 length: 14 amino acids. 5'RACE template switching built TCR beta cDNA with unique molecular identifiers. From the 5' RACE reads, TCRdb lists one entry per CDR3 protein and no DNA. This sample's clone table lists some 150,000 distinct CDR3 sequences. The specimen sequenced was blood T cells: a sorted CD56 or NKG2C T cell subset, CD4+ or CD8+ T cells, or bulk PBMC T cells (not recorded which). The V gene is TRBV29-1, the J gene TRBJ2-3; TCRdb indicates TRBD1, and absent DNA this call remains unverified. This clonotype was obtained from a man younger than 35 in good health. CDR3: CSVEEQGPTDTQYF.